Below, 19 T cell receptor beta chains from the same sample are listed, as sequenced in a study of human T cells and chemical hapten exposure. From the RACE reads, TCRdb called clonotypes with MiXCR, one entry per CDR3 protein. Of fewer than 100,000 distinct CDR3 sequences listed, about 8.6% are singletons. Time point defined: healthy volunteer bleed at 6 weeks. Blood, whole and unfractionated, served as the source for total RNA extraction. The sequenced sample was whole blood. These TCRs come from a female donor in good health. Some clones in this sample may be carry-over from other donors' samples.

This clonotype appeared a few times. The chain is built from TRBV2 and TRBJ2-3, with 8 positions matching TRBD1. J lost 5 bases, V lost 1 base, and 5 bases had no gene match. The CDR3 length is 15 residues. In germline, CDR1 is SNHLY, CDR2 FYNNEI. The CDR3 DNA reads as TGTGCCAGCAGTGAAGATGGGACAGGAGGAGATACGCAGTATTTT. Its translation is CASSEDGTGGDTQYF.

This clonotype was detected only a few times. Here the CDR3 DNA reads TGCGCCAGCAGCCAAGATACACAAACCTACGAGCAGTACTTC. This codes for CASSQDTQTYEQYF. V is TRBV4-3 and J is TRBJ2-7; no clear D. Trimming pared 0 bases from V and 2 bases from J, leaving 8 bases between. The CDR3 runs 14 residues. Germline V lookup: CDR1 LGHNA, CDR2 YSLEER.

This clonotype was recorded at least ten times. The chain links TRBV7-2 to TRBJ2-3, with D tentatively TRBD1 (6 bases). This CDR3 contains 13 residues. Germline V gene data show CDR1 as SGHTA and CDR2 as FQGNSA. V lost 6 bases, J lost 6 bases, and 13 bases lay in between. The CDR3 region has the DNA TGTGCCAGCAGGCAGGGGTCCCTGGATACGCAGTATTTT. It encodes CASRQGSLDTQYF.

CDR3 sequence: CSAPLPGNYNSPLHF. The CDR3 DNA follows: TGCAGTGCCCCACTCCCTGGAAACTATAATTCACCCCTCCACTTT. The rearrangement links TRBV20-1 to TRBJ1-6; D not resolved. The CDR3 totals 15 residues. Trimming pared 6 bases from V and 3 bases from J, leaving 15 bases between. Germline CDR1 reads DFQATT; CDR2 reads SNEGSKA (reference sequence).

This clonotype has a count of ten or more. The chain couples TRBV7-2 to TRBJ2-1, with D hard to call. The germline V and J ends were trimmed by 0 bases and 4 bases, with 13 bases remaining between them. Germline CDR1 is SGHTA and CDR2 is FQGNSA. The CDR3 totals 16 residues. The DNA for the CDR3 is TGTGCCAGCAGCTTAGCGCGGCCAGCCCTGTACAATGAGCAGTTCTTC. Translated: CASSLARPALYNEQFF.

Concerning this clonotype: With a much larger clone just one base away, this may be a read error. The chain links TRBV12-3 or TRBV12-4 to TRBJ2-3, with D hard to call. This CDR3 has 13 residues. CDR3 in amino acids: CVSSLRHTDTQYF. Here the CDR3 DNA reads TGTGTCAGCAGTTTAAGGCACACAGATACGCAGTATTTT.

This clonotype came up a few times. This chain joins TRBV29-1 and TRBJ2-2; D might be TRBD1 or TRBD2, each matching 5 bases. The V gene's germline CDR1 is SQVTM and CDR2 ANQGSEA. With 4 bases removed from V and 0 bases from J, the gap between germline ends came to 9 bases. CDR3 size: 14 residues. The chain's CDR3 is CSVGRGANTGELFF. The CDR3 coding sequence is TGCAGCGTTGGTAGGGGAGCGAACACCGGGGAGCTGTTTTTT.

Many counts were recorded for this clonotype. The chain has TRBV4-1 and TRBJ2-2, with TRBD1 matching over 9 bases. Per germline, CDR1 MGHRA and CDR2 YSYEKL. This CDR3 comprises 18 residues. Losses at the gene ends were 3 bases for V and 1 base for J; bases not matched to a gene: 9. The CDR3 DNA reads as TGCGCCAGCAGCCAGGAGATACCGGGACAGGGGAACACCGGGGAGCTGTTTTTT. This translates into CASSQEIPGQGNTGELFF.

This clonotype was counted between two and nine times. V is TRBV4-3 and J is TRBJ2-1, with D perhaps matching TRBD1 or TRBD2 (5 bases each). Trimming removed 1 base at V and 7 bases at J, with 23 bases between. Germline CDR1 and CDR2: LGHNA and YSLEER. CDR3 length: 18 residues. Here the CDR3 DNA reads TGCGCCAGCAGCCAAGGAGGGGTGGTAGGGGCGTTAGGGAATGAGCAGTTCTTC. It is translated as CASSQGGVVGALGNEQFF.

This clonotype was seen only a few times. V and J are TRBV6-2 or TRBV6-3 and TRBJ2-6; 9 bases are shared with TRBD1. The V and J ends lost 4 bases and 0 bases, in that order; junction bases with no gene match: 7. CDR1 and CDR2 (germline): MNHEY, SVGEGT. CDR3 length: 18 amino acids. Here the CDR3 reads CASSSPGTGPSGANVLTF. Here the CDR3 DNA reads TGTGCCAGCAGTTCCCCCGGGACAGGGCCCTCTGGGGCCAACGTCCTGACTTTC.

This clonotype was picked up many times. CDR3 coding DNA: TGTGCTAGTGCCCTTGGGAGGGCCGTTAGCACAGATACGCAGTATTTT. It is translated as CASALGRAVSTDTQYF. The chain has TRBV12-5 and TRBJ2-3; 7 positions agree with TRBD2. Germline V lookup: CDR1 LGHNT, CDR2 FRNRAP. After removal of 7 bases from V and 0 bases from J, the junction contained 10 bases not matched to a gene. The CDR3 loop spans 16 amino acids.

This clonotype came up a few times. The chain joins TRBV5-1 to TRBJ2-1; possible D gene TRBD1, 5 bases. Germline-derived CDR1 and CDR2 are SGHRS and YFSETQ. This CDR3 has 14 residues. Trimming removed 6 bases at V and 12 bases at J, with 22 bases between. The CDR3 DNA reads as TGCGCCAGCAACCCGGTTACAAAGGGGTTCGGGCAGTTCTTC. Its protein is CASNPVTKGFGQFF.

This clonotype was counted a few times. The chain is built from TRBV9 and TRBJ2-3; D uncertain. Deletions cut 4 bases from V and 9 bases from J, with 15 bases between. This CDR3 contains 13 residues. Germline V lookup: CDR1 SGDLS, CDR2 YYNGEE. Written as DNA, the CDR3 is TGTGCCAGCAGCCCCCCGCTAGTAGACACGCAGTATTTT. Its translation: CASSPPLVDTQYF.

V is TRBV2 and J is TRBJ2-6, with 7 bases that match TRBD2. CDR3 size: 17 residues. Germline-derived CDR1 and CDR2 are SNHLY and FYNNEI. The ends lost 7 bases at V and 0 bases at J; junction bases unmatched: 9. CDR3 sequence reads: CASTWEGRPSGANVLTF. CDR3 DNA: TGTGCCAGCACGTGGGAGGGCAGACCCTCTGGGGCCAACGTCCTGACTTTC.

This clonotype has a count of ten or more. The V and J genes are TRBV4-3 and TRBJ2-3; the D call may be TRBD1 or TRBD2 (6 bases each). The germline V gene encodes CDR1 LGHNA and CDR2 YSLEER. The CDR3 length is 16 residues. The ends were cut back, 0 bases at V and 4 bases at J, with 14 bases in the middle. CDR3 nucleotide sequence: TGCGCCAGCAGCCAAGATACGGGGGCGCGTTCAGATACGCAGTATTTT. It translates to CASSQDTGARSDTQYF.

This clonotype has only a few counts. The chain combines TRBV15 with TRBJ2-1; D is ambiguous. This CDR3 contains 14 residues. Germline V CDR1 and CDR2: LNHNV, YYDKDF (reference sequence). V lost 0 bases to trimming and J lost 7 bases, with 10 bases between them. The CDR3 region has the DNA TGTGCCACCAGCAGAGATCTGGCAGGTAATGAGCAGTTCTTC. Amino acid sequence: CATSRDLAGNEQFF.

This clonotype turned up a few times. The rearrangement links TRBV24-1 to TRBJ2-2, with TRBD1 matching over 8 bases. Germline V gene lookup returns CDR1 KGHDR and CDR2 SFDVKD. V was pared by 3 bases and J by 3 bases, with 2 bases of the junction left unmatched. CDR3 length: 15 amino acids. The DNA of the CDR3 is TGTGCCACCAGTGATGGACAGGGACACACCGGGGAGCTGTTTTTT. This sequence encodes CATSDGQGHTGELFF.

There are many counts of this clonotype. This rearrangement joins TRBV10-3 to TRBJ2-3; D remains ambiguous. Trimming cost V 4 bases and J 2 bases, with 13 bases left between them. Germline assignment: CDR1 ENHRY and CDR2 SYGVKD. The CDR3 length is 15 residues. The CDR3 is CAISAQSGITDTQYF. The DNA for the CDR3 is TGTGCCATCAGTGCTCAGTCGGGTATCACAGATACGCAGTATTTT.

This clonotype occurred a few times. The chain is built from TRBV14 and TRBJ2-5; 14 nucleotides line up with TRBD2. V lost 3 bases, J lost 3 bases, and 15 bases stayed unmatched. The length of the CDR3 is 20 residues. Germline CDR1 SGHDN, CDR2 FVKESK. This chain's CDR3 is CASSHRGLAGGTYNKETQYF. The DNA of the CDR3 is TGTGCCAGCAGCCACCGAGGACTAGCGGGGGGCACCTATAATAAAGAGACCCAGTACTTC.